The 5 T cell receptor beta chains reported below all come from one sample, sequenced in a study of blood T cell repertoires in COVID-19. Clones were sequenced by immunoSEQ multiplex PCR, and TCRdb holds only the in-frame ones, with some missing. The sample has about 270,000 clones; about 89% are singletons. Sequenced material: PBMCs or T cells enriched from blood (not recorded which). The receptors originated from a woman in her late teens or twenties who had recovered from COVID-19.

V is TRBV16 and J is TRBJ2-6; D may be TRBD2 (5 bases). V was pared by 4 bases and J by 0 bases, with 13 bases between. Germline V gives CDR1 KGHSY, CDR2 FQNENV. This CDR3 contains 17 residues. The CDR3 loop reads CASSPGLLRSGANVLTF. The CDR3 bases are TGTGCCAGCAGCCCTGGACTTCTCCGCTCTGGGGCCAACGTCCTGACTTTC.

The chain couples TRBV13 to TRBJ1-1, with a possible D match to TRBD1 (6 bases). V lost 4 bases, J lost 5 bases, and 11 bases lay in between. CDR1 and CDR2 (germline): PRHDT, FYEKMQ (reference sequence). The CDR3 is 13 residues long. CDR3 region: CASSYNRDTEAFF. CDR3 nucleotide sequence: TGTGCCAGCAGCTATAACAGGGATACTGAAGCTTTCTTT.

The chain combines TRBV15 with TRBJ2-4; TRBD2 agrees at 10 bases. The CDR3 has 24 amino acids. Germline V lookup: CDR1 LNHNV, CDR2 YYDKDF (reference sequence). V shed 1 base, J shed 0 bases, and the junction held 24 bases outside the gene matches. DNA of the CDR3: TGTGCCACCAGCAGAGGGGAGACAGTCCCGTGGACTAGCGGCCGGTCCTTAGCCAAAAACATTCAGTACTTC. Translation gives CATSRGETVPWTSGRSLAKNIQYF.

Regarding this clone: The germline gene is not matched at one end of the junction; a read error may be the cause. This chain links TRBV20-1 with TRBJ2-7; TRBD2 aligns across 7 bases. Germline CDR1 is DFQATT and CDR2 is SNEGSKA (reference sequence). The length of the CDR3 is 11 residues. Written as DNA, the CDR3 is TGCAGTGCGGGAGGGTTACTAGCGCCAATCTTC. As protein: CSAGGLLAPIF.

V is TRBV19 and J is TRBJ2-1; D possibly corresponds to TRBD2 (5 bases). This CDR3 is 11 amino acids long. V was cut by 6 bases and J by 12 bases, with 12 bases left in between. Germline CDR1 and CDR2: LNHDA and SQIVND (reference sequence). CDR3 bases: TGTGCCAGTAGGGATGGGAGCAGGCAGTTCTTC. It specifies CASRDGSRQFF.